One and the same sample provided the 6 T cell receptor beta chains below, sequenced in a study of CD8 T cells in ankylosing spondylitis. TCRdb analysed the 5' RACE reads with MiXCR anew, one entry per CDR3 protein. In the table there are some 220,000 distinct CDR3 sequences, 7.5% to 9.5% of which are singletons. The sequencing input was blood, either unsorted or a sorted T cell fraction (not recorded which). The receptors here all came from a female donor with ankylosing spondylitis or in good health (not recorded which).

The sample holds many counts of this clonotype. The V and J genes are TRBV5-1 and TRBJ2-7, with D possibly called TRBD1 or TRBD2 (5 bases each). This CDR3 contains 18 residues. V lost 0 bases and J 2 bases, leaving 21 bases between the germline ends. Looked up from germline, CDR1 is SGHRS and CDR2 is YFSETQ. DNA of the CDR3: TGCGCCAGCAGCTTGGCCATTAGGGACGCCAATCGTCCCTACGAGCAGTACTTC. It specifies CASSLAIRDANRPYEQYF.

This clonotype was observed at least ten times. V usage is TRBV7-8 and J usage is TRBJ1-5, with a tentative D call TRBD1 (5 bases). This CDR3 spans 14 amino acids. The V end lost 2 bases, the J end lost 9 bases, and 14 bases lay between the germline ends. CDR1 is SGHVS and CDR2 is FQNEAQ in the germline V gene. The CDR3 here is CASSLLSGIPPQHF. The DNA of the CDR3 is TGTGCCAGCAGCTTACTTTCAGGGATCCCGCCCCAGCATTTT.

This clonotype was seen repeatedly, ten times or more. CDR3 coding DNA: TGTGCCAGCAGTGAAGCGCTGGGGGGGTTCGTCAATGAGCAGTTCTTC. Its protein is CASSEALGGFVNEQFF. V gene TRBV6-1 combines with J gene TRBJ2-1, with TRBD2 matching 7 bases. Germline V gives CDR1 MNHNS, CDR2 SASEGT. The length of the CDR3 is 16 residues. Unmatched junction bases numbered 8, after V lost 0 bases and J lost 6 bases.

This clonotype was observed many times. The chain combines TRBV6-1 with TRBJ2-1; possibly TRBD2 for D (5 bases). This CDR3 contains 14 residues. CDR1 is MNHNS, CDR2 SASEGT, per germline. The ends were cut back, 4 bases at V and 0 bases at J, with 7 bases in the middle. The CDR3 DNA follows: TGTGCCAGCAGTGCGGGGAGCTCCTACAATGAGCAGTTCTTC. As protein: CASSAGSSYNEQFF.

A note on this clonotype: A clone one base away is much larger, so this may be a read error. The CDR3 loop is CASSQDGSLAGRTDTQYF. For the CDR3, the DNA is TGCGCCAGCAGCCAAGACGGGTCTCTAGCGGGGCGCACAGATACGCAGTATTTT. The chain uses TRBV4-3 and TRBJ2-3; 9 bases match TRBD2. The germline V gene has CDR1 LGHNA and CDR2 YSLEER. The ends lost 0 bases at V and 1 base at J; junction bases unmatched: 8. This CDR3 has 18 amino acids.

This clonotype was detected a few times. V and J are TRBV7-2 and TRBJ2-6, with D tentatively TRBD1 (6 bases). The CDR3 contains 17 residues. The V and J ends lost 0 bases and 6 bases respectively, with 15 bases between them. Germline V gene sequence: CDR1 SGHTA, CDR2 FQGNSA. The CDR3 nucleotides are TGTGCCAGCAGCTTAGCCTACGACAGGCTAGAGGCCAACGTCCTGACTTTC. Translated, it gives CASSLAYDRLEANVLTF.